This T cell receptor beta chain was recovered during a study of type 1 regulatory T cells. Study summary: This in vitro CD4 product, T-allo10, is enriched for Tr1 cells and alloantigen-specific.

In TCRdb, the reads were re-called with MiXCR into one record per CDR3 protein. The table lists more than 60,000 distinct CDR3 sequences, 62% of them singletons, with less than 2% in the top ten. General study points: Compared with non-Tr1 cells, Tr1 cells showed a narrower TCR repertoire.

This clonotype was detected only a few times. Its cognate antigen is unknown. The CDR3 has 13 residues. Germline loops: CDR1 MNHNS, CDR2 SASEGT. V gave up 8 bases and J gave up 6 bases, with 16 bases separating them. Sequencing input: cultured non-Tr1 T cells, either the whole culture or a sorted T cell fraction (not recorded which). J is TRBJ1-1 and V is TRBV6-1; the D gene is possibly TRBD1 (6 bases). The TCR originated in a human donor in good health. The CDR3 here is CASELTGRSEAFF. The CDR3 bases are TGTGCCAGCGAATTAACAGGGAGATCTGAAGCTTTCTTT.